This TCR beta chain was identified during a study of spatial heterogeneity in lung cancer. Study context: The authors sequenced available follow-up PBMC samples, taken a median of roughly 24 months after resection.

This clonotype was seen at least ten times. Noted time point: blood at routine non-recurrence follow-up after resection. CDR1 and CDR2 from the germline V gene are SGHRS and YFSETQ. V lost 4 bases to trimming and J lost 3 bases; unmatched junction nucleotides: 4. The CDR3 is 15 amino acids. TCR cDNA molecules were tagged individually, and each one carried a unique molecular identifier. TCRdb re-called the 5' RACE reads through MiXCR, storing one row per CDR3 protein. The sample has approximately 11,000 distinct CDR3 sequences, about a tenth seen once. The chain joins TRBV5-1 to TRBJ1-4; 9 bases are a match to TRBD1. Sequencing used PBMCs, obtained at follow-up. The receptor was derived from a female donor with early-stage non-small cell lung cancer. The CDR3 loop reads CASSKQGAANEKLFF. The CDR3 coding sequence is TGCGCCAGCAGCAAACAGGGGGCGGCTAATGAAAAACTGTTTTTT.